This T cell receptor (beta chain) was identified in a study of cytomegalovirus exposure and HLA in healthy donors. Profiling relied on immunoSEQ multiplex PCR, and the TCRdb table lists in-frame clones only, not all of them. The sample yields around 150,000 clones, roughly four fifths seen once. The germline V gene encodes CDR1 WSHSY and CDR2 SAAADI. V dropped 3 bases and J dropped 11; count of bases not matched to a gene: 5. CDR3 length: 13 amino acids. This clonotype originated in a man under 40 in good health and CMV-seropositive. The chain employs TRBV10-2 and TRBJ2-1; 9 bases align to TRBD2. Sequencing was done on a sample of PBMCs. The CDR3 here is CASSDVLAGQQFF. CDR3 coding DNA: TGCGCCAGCAGTGACGTACTAGCGGGTCAGCAGTTCTTC.